These 28 T cell receptor beta chains came from one sample sequenced in a study of response to subunit inactivated influenza vaccine. TCRdb reanalysed the RT-PCR reads using MiXCR and keeps one entry per CDR3 protein. In the table there are about 170,000 distinct CDR3 sequences, 9.5% to 15% of which are singletons. The same specimen was also included in a second study, on T cells expressing NK-cell markers. This second study notes: 5'RACE template switching with UMIs generated TCR beta cDNA.

The sample was CD8+ T cells sorted from PBMCs, taken 11 to 12 days after vaccination. The receptors here all came from a man aged 50 to 60 who received an inactivated influenza vaccine.

The chain carries TRBV12-3 or TRBV12-4 and TRBJ2-5; maybe TRBD2 (6 bases). Between the trimmed V and J ends, which lost 6 bases and 1 base, there was a span of 12 bases. The length of the CDR3 is 14 residues. CDR3 nucleotides: TGTGCCAGCAGCTTCGAGGGAGGCCAAGAGACCCAGTACTTC. It translates to CASSFEGGQETQYF.

The chain is built from TRBV12-3 or TRBV12-4 and TRBJ2-7; possible D gene TRBD1, 6 bases. The CDR3 is made up of 15 amino acids. V lost 2 bases to trimming and J lost 1 base, with 12 bases between them. The CDR3, as DNA: TGTGCCAGCAGTTTAAGACAGGCCCCTTCCTACGAGCAGTACTTC. This gives the protein CASSLRQAPSYEQYF.

This clonotype was detected many times. J is TRBJ2-1 and V is TRBV27; D uncertain. The CDR3 has 12 residues. The V end was cut by 5 bases, the J end by 6 bases, with 8 bases between. The germline gives CDR1 MNHEY, CDR2 SMNVEV (reference sequence). Here the CDR3 DNA reads TGTGCCAGCAGTGTACTGGGCAATGAGCAGTTCTTC. It is translated as CASSVLGNEQFF.

This clonotype was recorded a few times. This chain links TRBV7-9 with TRBJ2-7, with 10 positions matching TRBD1. Germline-derived CDR1 and CDR2 are SEHNR and FQNEAQ (reference sequence). CDR3 length equals 15 residues. Trimming at V came to 4 bases and at J to 0 bases, leaving 3 bases not matched to a gene. The DNA of the CDR3 is TGTGCCAGCAGCTCTGGGACAGGGGTCTCCTACGAGCAGTACTTC. This encodes CASSSGTGVSYEQYF.

This clonotype has only a few counts. The J gene is TRBJ1-1, the V gene TRBV29-1, with 12 bases that match TRBD1. This CDR3 has 19 residues. Germline assignment: CDR1 SQVTM and CDR2 ANQGSEA. With 0 bases clipped from V and 3 bases from J, the junction kept 14 bases outside the gene matches. As DNA, the CDR3 is TGCAGCGTTGAAGATTGGGACAGGGGGCGCACGATTCCTGACACTGAAGCTTTCTTT. This encodes CSVEDWDRGRTIPDTEAFF.

This clonotype was detected a few times. The rearrangement links TRBV15 to TRBJ2-7; unclear D gene. Germline assignment: CDR1 LNHNV and CDR2 YYDKDF (reference sequence). V dropped 0 bases and J dropped 6 bases, with 12 bases sitting between them. The CDR3 sequence is 14 residues long. The DNA for the CDR3 is TGTGCCACCAGCAGAGATTCATTGGTGGTCGAGCAGTACTTC. This translates into CATSRDSLVVEQYF.

This sequence joins TRBV28 and TRBJ2-1; a possible D gene is TRBD2 (5 bases). The CDR3 length is 14 residues. Germline V lookup: CDR1 MDHEN, CDR2 SYDVKM. Trimming left V 3 bases short and J 6 bases short, with 12 bases between. CDR3 in DNA: TGTGCCAGCAGTTTCCCTGGCGGGTTCAATGAGCAGTTCTTC. Protein: CASSFPGGFNEQFF.

Turning to this clonotype: A much larger clone sits a single nucleotide away, making a read error possible. V usage is TRBV28 and J usage is TRBJ2-1; 8 bases align to TRBD1. The CDR3 is 15 amino acids. Losses at the gene ends were 6 bases for V and 4 bases for J; bases not matched to a gene: 8. CDR1 MDHEN and CDR2 SYDVKM come from the germline V gene. CDR3 in amino acids: CASSPGQEGYNEQFF. CDR3 nucleotide sequence: TGTGCCAGCAGCCCGGGACAGGAAGGTTACAATGAGCAGTTCTTC. The variable domain in full, with the rest retrieved from reference TRBV28 and TRBJ2-1, is DVKVTQSSRYLVKRTGEKVFLECVQDMDHENMFWYRQDPGLGLRLIYFSYDVKMKEKGDIPEGYSVSREKKERFSLILESASTNQTSMYLCASSPGQEGYNEQFFGPGTRLTVL.

This chain joins TRBV3-1 and TRBJ2-7; either TRBD1 or TRBD2 may supply D (5 bases each). This CDR3 is built from 16 residues. With 1 base removed from V and 3 bases from J, the gap between germline ends came to 16 bases. Germline CDR1 reads LGHDT; CDR2 reads YNNKEL (reference sequence). The CDR3 is CASSQGRGSRDYEQYF. DNA for the CDR3: TGTGCCAGCAGCCAAGGTCGGGGTAGCAGGGACTACGAGCAGTACTTC.

This chain links TRBV5-1 with TRBJ2-7; either TRBD1 or TRBD2 may supply D (5 bases each). Per the germline V gene, CDR1 is SGHRS and CDR2 is YFSETQ. The V end lost 0 bases, the J end lost 4 bases, and 17 bases lay between the germline ends. The CDR3 has 16 residues. The chain's CDR3 is CASSLARDGPGYEQYF. CDR3 DNA sequence: TGCGCCAGCAGCTTGGCCAGGGACGGTCCGGGGTACGAGCAGTACTTC.

This clonotype came up a few times. This chain uses TRBV12-3 or TRBV12-4 with TRBJ2-7; weak D call: TRBD1 (5 bases). The CDR3 totals 12 residues. V was cut by 3 bases and J by 3 bases, with 6 bases left in between. The CDR3, as DNA: TGTGCCAGCAGTTTCAGGGTCTACGAGCAGTACTTC. Protein product: CASSFRVYEQYF.

V usage is TRBV11-2 and J usage is TRBJ2-3, with TRBD1 as a possible D gene (6 bases). V was cut by 2 bases and J by 9 bases, with 12 bases left in between. Germline V gives CDR1 SGHAT, CDR2 FQNNGV. CDR3 length: 13 residues. CDR3 amino acids: CASSLTNRVTQYF. DNA for the CDR3: TGTGCCAGCAGCTTAACCAACAGGGTCACGCAGTATTTT.

The J gene is TRBJ2-7, the V gene TRBV5-1; 7 bases are shared with TRBD1. This CDR3 has 15 amino acids. Looked up from germline, CDR1 is SGHRS and CDR2 is YFSETQ. V was clipped by 3 bases and J by 6 bases; unmatched bases: 12. The DNA for the CDR3 is TGCGCCAGCAGCTCGACACAGGGGCCCTTCGCCGAGCAGTACTTC. Protein sequence: CASSSTQGPFAEQYF.

The chain employs TRBV25-1 and TRBJ2-1, with D perhaps TRBD1 or TRBD2 (5 bases each). V gave up 5 bases and J gave up 7 bases, with 21 bases separating them. Germline CDR1 reads MGHDK; CDR2 reads SYGVNS. The CDR3 is 16 amino acids. CDR3 sequence: CASSSRAGLEVNEQFF. The CDR3 bases are TGTGCCAGCAGTTCCAGGGCCGGTCTGGAGGTAAATGAGCAGTTCTTC.

The chain carries TRBV2 and TRBJ1-2; no clear D gene. CDR1 is SNHLY, CDR2 FYNNEI, per germline. The CDR3 extends over 15 amino acids. Trimming stripped 0 bases from V and 2 bases from J, with 10 bases between. The CDR3 region has the DNA TGTGCCAGCAGTGAAGCGCCCCACCTAAACTATGGCTACACCTTC. It specifies CASSEAPHLNYGYTF.

The chain employs TRBV3-1 and TRBJ2-1, with 9 bases identical to TRBD2. V lost 4 bases and J lost 2; bases outside the gene matches: 6. The CDR3 loop spans 16 amino acids. CDR1 is LGHDT, CDR2 YNNKEL, per germline (reference sequence). CDR3 coding DNA: TGTGCCAGCAGCCTGACTCTAGCGGGACCCTACAATGAGCAGTTCTTC. Translating it yields CASSLTLAGPYNEQFF.

This CDR3 reads CASSPSGRLNQPQHF. DNA for the CDR3: TGTGCCAGCTCACCGTCGGGCAGGCTCAATCAGCCCCAGCATTTT. This chain connects TRBV18 to TRBJ1-5; D is unclear. V shed 3 bases and J shed 3 bases, with 12 bases lying between them. CDR1 is KGHSH, CDR2 LQKENI, per germline. The CDR3 covers 15 residues.

The gene calls are TRBV4-3 and TRBJ2-7; no definite D call. Per germline, CDR1 LGHNA and CDR2 YSLEER. This CDR3 has 15 amino acids. Trimming took off 0 bases at V and 2 bases at J, with 11 bases between the two ends. CDR3 DNA: TGCGCCAGCAGCCAAGATCGAATAGAAACCTACGAGCAGTACTTC. It specifies CASSQDRIETYEQYF.

The chain links TRBV20-1 to TRBJ2-1; the match to TRBD2 covers 14 bases. CDR1 and CDR2 from the germline V gene are DFQATT and SNEGSKA (reference sequence). Trimming took 7 bases from V and 9 from J; bases not matched to a gene: 11. The CDR3 runs to 15 residues. CDR3 in DNA: TGCAGTGGAGATCCGACTAGCGGGGGGGCGGTTGAGCAGTTCTTC. The encoded protein is CSGDPTSGGAVEQFF.

The CDR3: CAISDPGTYYNEQFF. The CDR3 DNA reads as TGTGCCATCAGTGACCCCGGGACATACTACAATGAGCAGTTCTTC. V is TRBV10-3 and J is TRBJ2-1, with D perhaps TRBD1 (6 bases). The CDR3 runs 15 residues. V lost 3 bases, J lost 3 bases, and 12 bases lay in between. Germline CDR1 is ENHRY and CDR2 is SYGVKD.

This clonotype has a handful of counts. The gene calls are TRBV20-1 and TRBJ2-1, with 12 bases fitting TRBD2. The germline CDR1 and CDR2 sequences are DFQATT and SNEGSKA (reference sequence). After removal of 3 bases from V and 6 bases from J, the junction contained 3 bases not matched to a gene. This CDR3 has 14 residues. CDR3 sequence: CSASPGLAGNEQFF. CDR3 in DNA: TGCAGTGCTAGTCCGGGACTAGCGGGCAATGAGCAGTTCTTC.

This clonotype was seen ten or more times. In nucleotides, the CDR3 is TGTGCCAGCGGCGGACCACGCACCGGGGAGCTGTTTTTT. This encodes CASGGPRTGELFF. The chain links TRBV6-1 to TRBJ2-2; unclear D gene. This CDR3 has 13 residues. Looked up from germline, CDR1 is MNHNS and CDR2 is SASEGT. Trimming removed 8 bases from V and 4 bases from J, with 11 bases in between.

This clonotype was observed a few times. The V and J genes are TRBV3-1 and TRBJ2-1; possibly TRBD1 for D (6 bases). Trimming took 4 bases from V and 4 from J, leaving 17 bases between them. The CDR3 is 16 amino acids. CDR1 and CDR2 (germline): LGHDT, YNNKEL (reference sequence). The CDR3, as DNA: TGTGCCAGCAGCCGCCGACCGGGACACTTATACAATGAGCAGTTCTTC. Residues: CASSRRPGHLYNEQFF.

This clonotype has more than one count but fewer than ten. The V and J genes are TRBV27 and TRBJ2-1, with 8 bases fitting TRBD2. The CDR3 is made up of 17 amino acids. V lost 3 bases to trimming and J lost 3 bases; unmatched junction nucleotides: 10. Germline CDR1 MNHEY, CDR2 SMNVEV (reference sequence). The CDR3 reads CASSFSLSGGRYNEQFF. The CDR3 nucleotides are TGTGCCAGCAGTTTTTCTCTCTCGGGAGGGCGCTACAATGAGCAGTTCTTC.

The chain combines TRBV4-2 with TRBJ2-5; D is unclear. The CDR3 has 16 residues. Germline CDR1 LGHNA, CDR2 YNFKEQ. V shed 2 bases and J shed 3 bases, with 16 bases lying between them. The CDR3 DNA is TGTGCCAGCAGCCAACCCGAGTTAGGGTCGGAAGAGACCCAGTACTTC. Translation gives CASSQPELGSEETQYF.

In this sample, this clonotype turned up many times. The rearrangement uses TRBV7-9 and TRBJ2-7; D is unresolved. Between the trimmed V and J ends, which lost 8 bases and 0 bases, there was a span of 11 bases. The germline V gene encodes CDR1 SEHNR and CDR2 FQNEAQ (reference sequence). The CDR3 has 13 amino acids. CDR3 DNA: TGTGCCAGCGGCCAAGGGAACTCCTACGAGCAGTACTTC. It is translated as CASGQGNSYEQYF.

The chain recombines TRBV27 with TRBJ1-1; D uncertain. The V end lost 6 bases, the J end lost 3 bases, and 14 bases lay between the germline ends. This CDR3 region has 14 residues. Germline CDR1 and CDR2: MNHEY and SMNVEV (reference sequence). For the CDR3, the DNA is TGTGCCAGCAGATTAGGTCCGATTTACACTGAAGCTTTCTTT. Its protein product is CASRLGPIYTEAFF.

The chain is built from TRBV27 and TRBJ2-7; no firm D call. V was cut by 0 bases and J by 4 bases, with 7 bases left in between. CDR3 length equals 13 residues. The germline V gene encodes CDR1 MNHEY and CDR2 SMNVEV (reference sequence). CDR3 in DNA: TGTGCCAGCAGTTTATCGTCGGGTTACGAGCAGTACTTC. Its protein is CASSLSSGYEQYF.